This T cell receptor (beta chain) was identified during a study of metastatic and nonmetastatic thyroid tumors. Note on this clone: Its antigen remains unidentified.

The entire patient cohort was treatment-naive prior to thyroid surgery. General observations from the study: When malignant thyroid tumors were compared with benign nodules, TCR beta diversity was reportedly significantly higher in the malignant tumors. This held in both blood and tumor samples.

TCRdb re-analyzed the PCR reads through MiXCR. The sample has fewer than 6,000 clones, about 25% seen once; the top ten hold 11%. The CDR3 is 14 amino acids. The germline V gene has CDR1 MGHRA and CDR2 YSYEKL. V lost 0 bases, J lost 5 bases, and 7 bases lay in between. The V gene is TRBV4-1, the J gene TRBJ2-2, with D maybe TRBD1 (6 bases). The sequence derives from a male donor with papillary thyroid cancer or a benign thyroid nodule (not recorded which). Some clones in this sample may be carry-over from other donors' samples. Sequenced sample: adjacent normal tissue. The CDR3 protein is CASSQEQGTGELFF. CDR3 DNA: TGCGCCAGCAGCCAAGAACAGGGTACCGGGGAGCTGTTTTTT.